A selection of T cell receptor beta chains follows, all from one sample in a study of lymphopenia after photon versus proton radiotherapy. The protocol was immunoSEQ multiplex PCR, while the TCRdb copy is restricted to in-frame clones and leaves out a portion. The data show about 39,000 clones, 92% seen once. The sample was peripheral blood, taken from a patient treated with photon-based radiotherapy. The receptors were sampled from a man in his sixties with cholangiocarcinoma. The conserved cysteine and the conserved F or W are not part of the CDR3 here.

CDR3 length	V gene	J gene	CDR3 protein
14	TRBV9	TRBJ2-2	ASSVTTGGATGELF
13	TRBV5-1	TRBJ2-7	ASSPSQGNSYEQY
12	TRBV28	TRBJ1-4	ASSLWGGQEKLF
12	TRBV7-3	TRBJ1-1	ASSLRGGGTEAF
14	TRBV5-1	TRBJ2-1	ASSLGSSGSGNEQF
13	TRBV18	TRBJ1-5	ASSPGQGSNQPQH
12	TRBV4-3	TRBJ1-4	ASSQSGVGEKLF
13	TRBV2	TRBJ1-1	ASSAGPDKNTEAF
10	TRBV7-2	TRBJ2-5	ASSLDGETQY
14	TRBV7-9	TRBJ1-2	ASTLWAAADDYGYT
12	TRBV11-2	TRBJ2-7	ASSLDRAGPEQY
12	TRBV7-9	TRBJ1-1	ASSPQGSNTEAF
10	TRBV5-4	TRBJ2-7	ASSLEVGEQY
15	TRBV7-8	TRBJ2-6	ASSLPKTDSGANVLT
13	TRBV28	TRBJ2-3	ASSFLRGRTDTQY
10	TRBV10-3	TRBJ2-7	AIKEDRDEQY
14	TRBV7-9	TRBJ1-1	ASSPSETGLNTEAF
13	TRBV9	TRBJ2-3	ASSVSQGVTDTQY
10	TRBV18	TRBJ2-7	ASSPTGNEQY
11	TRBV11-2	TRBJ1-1	ASSTRPNTEAF
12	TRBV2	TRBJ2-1	ATPPGLAVNEQF
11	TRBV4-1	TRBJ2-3	ASSQGTTDTQY
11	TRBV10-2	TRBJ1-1	ASSESREGVAF
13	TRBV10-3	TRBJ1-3	AITPDRISGNTIY
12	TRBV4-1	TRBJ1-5	ASSQDPGVQPQH
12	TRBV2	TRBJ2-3	ASSVVRAKDTQY
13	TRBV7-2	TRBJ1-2	ASSLSGTAPYGYT
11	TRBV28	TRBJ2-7	ASSLGGHNEQY
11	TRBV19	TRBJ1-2	ASSGGQDYGYT
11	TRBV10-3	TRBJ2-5	AITPGRQETQY
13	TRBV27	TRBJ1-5	ASSPTYRGGQPQH
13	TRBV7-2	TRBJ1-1	ASSLGAGWNTEAF
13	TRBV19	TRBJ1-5	ASSMDRGVNQPQH
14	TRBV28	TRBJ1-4	ASSPRIRDRPEKLF
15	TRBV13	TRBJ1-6	ASSSPEGNSLFSPLH
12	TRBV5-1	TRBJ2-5	ASSFTGGQETQY
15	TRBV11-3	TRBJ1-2	ASSSPAITGASYGYT
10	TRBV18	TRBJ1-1	ASSPGNTEAF
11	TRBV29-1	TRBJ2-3	SVEEVRSDTQY
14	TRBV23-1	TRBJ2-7	ASSHPSGTGGYEQY
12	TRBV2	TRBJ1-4	ASSVAYRGEKLF
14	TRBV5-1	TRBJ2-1	ASSGSLRTGVGEQF
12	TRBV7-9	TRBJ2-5	ASSLEQGLRTQY
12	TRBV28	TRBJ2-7	ASSLLGTRYEQY
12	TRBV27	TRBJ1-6	ASSLGTGNSPLH
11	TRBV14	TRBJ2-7	ASSQGSFRGQY
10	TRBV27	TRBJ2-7	ASSLPSREQY
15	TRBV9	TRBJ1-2	ASSVDGSEGLNYGYT
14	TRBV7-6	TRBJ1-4	ASSGIPGQSNEKLF
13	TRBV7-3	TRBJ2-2	ASSLTGGETGELF
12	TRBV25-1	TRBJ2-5	ASSDRWPYETQY
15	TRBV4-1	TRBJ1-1	ASSQDSPAGINTEAF